This TCR beta chain comes out of a study of shared clonotypes between healthy human individuals (dated by TCRdb to 2020 to 2022). For context, the study as a whole: A few men and two women, aged 18 to 49 years, made up the cohort. Per donor, three plates each were used for CD4 naive and CD4 memory, two for CD8 naive, and one for CD8 memory. Blood TCR repertoires of a handful of healthy adults were deeply sequenced to estimate repertoire size and the extent of clonotype sharing between individuals. To increase sequencing depth and limit assay-specific biases, different laboratories used diverse techniques to prepare libraries and sequence TCR repertoires. Per donor, leukapheresis produced somewhere between about 0.94 and 9.5 billion PBMCs. Paper-wide results and their limitations: Sharing across a few donors was observed for around 5% of naive CD4, 3.5% of naive CD8, 2% to 2.5% of memory CD4, and around 0.44% of memory CD8 clonotypes. Compared with non-shared clonotypes, the clonotypes found in all four sorted-subset donors had higher generation probabilities. Even with the large sequencing depth, rarefaction of the sorted-subset datasets indicated that sequencing was incomplete. Naive subsets generally had larger estimated clonotype richness than memory subsets. Based on pairwise subsampling, the degree of clonotype sharing among donors was expected to be affected by sequencing depth. The genetic and exposure-history diversity represented was limited by the small number of donors. Sampling was limited to blood, and TCR repertoires in tissue likely differ from TCR repertoires in blood.

On this clone itself: Its antigen remains unidentified. Base qualities are missing; no much larger clone stands one base away.

Using the deep immunoSEQ assay, TCR CDR3 regions were amplified from genomic DNA by multiplex PCR. Extracted genomic DNA from each cell subset was spread evenly across all wells of several immunoSEQ 96-well plates, with each plate serving as a replicate. For sorted subsets, approximately 200 ng of genomic DNA, equivalent to 30,000 or so T cell genomes, went into each replicate PCR. Purified libraries were quantified with a Qubit 3.0 fluorometer, sized on a Bioanalyzer 2100, and re-quantified with the KAPA Library Quantification kit. A separate single-read 150-cycle Illumina NextSeq 550 flow cell was used to sequence each immunoSEQ 96-well plate. In the paper's pipeline: Because only junctional sequences without quality scores were contained in the immunoSEQ output, filtering matching that applied to full-length reads could not be performed. Sequences were annotated with PyIR, a Python wrapper for IgBLAST v1.9, and V/J genes and CDR3 were assigned using IMGT germline references. Any read was removed if the V/J assignment was weak (E-value above 1e-6), the CDR3 was missing, or the read contained stop codons, out-of-frame junctions, or ambiguous translated residues. A V3J clonotype was defined by an identical inferred V gene, J gene, and CDR3 amino acid sequence. Percentage overlap between repertoires was computed as shared unique clonotypes divided by the size of the smaller repertoire. RTK rarefaction, the Chao1 estimator, and Recon v2.1 estimates of unobserved clonotypes were used to assess repertoire richness. Generation probabilities for all TCRbeta clonotypes obtained by the gDNA method from several donors were computed using OLGA. Imported from immuneACCESS, the table was reduced by TCRdb to in-frame sequences with V and J called. These copies leave out some clones; in studies compared against another copy, an unresolved V gene accounts for under half, and the cause of the remainder is not known. V, J and clone size derive from that table, while D and trimming were established from the DNA sequence. This sample holds some 2,000,000 clones; 95% were observed only once. The ten largest clones capture 0.1% to 0.15% of the sample.

The germline V end is reduced by 5 bases and the J end by 3 bases; junction bases left unmatched: 6. The CDR3 contains 15 residues, cysteine and phenylalanine counted. The CDR3 DNA has 45 bases and is translated from base 1. The CDR1 and CDR2 encoded by the germline V gene are MNHEY and SVGAGI. The donors were healthy, HIV-negative adults with no recently reported acute infections or vaccinations. All donors were Caucasian adults living in Nashville, Tennessee, USA. Magnetic negative selection was used to enrich CD4+ T cells, after which naive cells were positively selected on CD45RA and the negative fraction became the memory subset. After blood collection by leukapheresis, PBMCs were isolated using Ficoll-Histopaque density gradient centrifugation and then cryopreserved in the vapor phase of liquid nitrogen. Purity and quantity of every magnetically sorted T cell population were checked by analytical flow cytometry. Each sorted fraction had its genomic DNA isolated and then quantified by UV absorbance on a Nanodrop 2000c.

The sequenced sample was naive CD4+ T cells sorted from blood. According to the study, the label for this sample's cell subset or site signals: CD45RA+ positively selected. The receptor's source is a young man in good health. The chain is assembled from TRBV6-5 and TRBJ2-7, with TRBD2 identical over 11 junction bases. This receptor carries the CDR3 CASSGSSGGSYEQYF. Read as DNA, the sequence is TGTGCCAGCAGTGGTTCTAGCGGGGGGAGCTACGAGCAGTACTTC.